This TCR beta chain was recorded in a study of shared clonotypes between healthy human individuals (dated by TCRdb to between 2020 and 2021). Background on the whole study: A couple of women and a few men aged 18 to 49 years were included in the cohort. Blood TCR repertoires of roughly five healthy adults were deeply sequenced to estimate repertoire size and the extent of clonotype sharing between individuals. To increase sequencing depth and limit assay-specific biases, TCR repertoire library preparation and sequencing were carried out by different laboratories using diverse techniques. For each donor, CD4 naive and CD4 memory were each run on three plates, CD8 naive on two plates, and CD8 memory on one plate. Each donor's leukapheresis produced roughly between roughly 0.94 and 9.5 billion PBMCs. What the work shows at the level of the full study, not this receptor alone: Based on pairwise subsampling, the degree of clonotype sharing among donors was expected to be affected by sequencing depth. Sampling was limited to blood, and TCR repertoires in tissue likely differ from TCR repertoires in blood. Larger estimated clonotype richness was generally found for naive subsets than for memory subsets. About 5% of naive CD4, around 3.5% of naive CD8, around 2.3% of memory CD4, and roughly 0.4% of memory CD8 clonotypes were shared across a handful of donors. Higher generation probabilities were observed for clonotypes shared by all four sorted-subset donors than for non-shared clonotypes. Rarefaction of sorted-subset datasets indicated incomplete sequencing despite the large sequencing depth. The genetic and exposure-history diversity represented was limited by the small number of donors.

For the CD8 naive samples, CD45RO-negative cells were positively selected for CCR7, yielding a CD45RA+CCR7+ population from which TemRA cells were excluded. Donors were healthy HIV-negative adults with no recently reported acute infections or vaccinations. Only Caucasian adults living in Nashville, Tennessee, USA were represented among the donors. Blood was collected by leukapheresis, and PBMCs were isolated by Ficoll-Histopaque density gradient centrifugation and then cryopreserved in liquid nitrogen vapor phase. Purity and quantity of every magnetically sorted T cell population were checked by analytical flow cytometry. Each sorted fraction had its genomic DNA isolated and then quantified by UV absorbance on a Nanodrop 2000c. TCR CDR3 regions were amplified from genomic DNA by multiplex PCR using the deep immunoSEQ assay. For each cell subset, the extracted genomic DNA was distributed evenly across all wells of several immunoSEQ 96-well plates, and each plate served as one replicate. For sorted subsets, each replicate PCR was loaded with around 200 ng genomic DNA, equivalent to 30,000 or so T cell genomes. Purified libraries were measured with a Qubit 3.0 fluorometer, size-checked on a Bioanalyzer 2100, and measured again with the KAPA Library Quantification kit. Each immunoSEQ 96-well plate was sequenced on its own single-read 150-cycle Illumina NextSeq 550 flow cell. In the source study's methods: The immunoSEQ output contained only junctional sequences without quality scores, so filtering could not match that applied to full-length reads. To assign V/J genes and CDR3, sequences were annotated against IMGT germline references using PyIR, a Python wrapper for IgBLAST v1.9. Any read was removed if the V/J assignment was weak (E-value above 1e-6), the CDR3 was missing, or the read contained stop codons, out-of-frame junctions, or ambiguous translated residues. V3J clonotypes were defined by identical inferred V gene, J gene, and CDR3 amino acid sequence. The percentage overlap between two repertoires was calculated by dividing the number of shared unique clonotypes by the size of the smaller repertoire. Repertoire richness was assessed with RTK rarefaction, the Chao1 estimator, and Recon v2.1 estimates of unobserved clonotypes. OLGA was used to compute generation probabilities for all TCRbeta clonotypes that the gDNA method yielded from a few donors. TCRdb carries this immuneACCESS record with in-frame sequences only. Its versions omit some clonotypes, under half of them owing to an unresolved V gene in the studies checked, with the rest unexplained. The V and J calls and clone size come from that table; D and trimming were worked out from the DNA. For this sample the table gives 2 million to 2.5 million clones, of which about 95% were detected only once. The ten largest clonotypes hold more than 0.95% of the sample.

V is reduced by 2 bases and J by 6 bases, leaving a spacing of 22 bases between them. CDR3 length: 17 amino acids, cysteine to phenylalanine. Only the CDR3 portion is preserved as DNA: 51 bases, with reading frame beginning at the first base. The germline V gene gives CDR1 as MNHNS and CDR2 as SASEGT. With regard to this clone: Its antigen remains unidentified. Base qualities are missing; no much larger clone stands one base away.

The sequence was obtained from a man between 18 and 35 years old in good health. Sequencing input: naive CD8+ T cells sorted from blood. The cell subset or site label of this sample denotes: CD45RA+CCR7+. The chain is encoded by TRBV6-1 joined to TRBJ1-1; the D gene cannot be resolved reliably. At the DNA level, the sequence is TGTGCCAGCAGTGAACGAAGGCCGATCGGATCCTACGCTGAAGCTTTCTTT. Its product reads: CASSERRPIGSYAEAFF.